The sequence of this TCR beta chain was determined in a study of shared clonotypes between healthy human individuals. Findings and caveats of the study: Sequencing depth was expected to affect clonotype sharing among donors. Rarefaction analysis demonstrated incomplete sorted-subset sequencing notwithstanding large depth.

As originally analysed: Quality scores were absent from the junction-only immunoSEQ sequences, so filtering differed. Repertoires were generated with immunoSEQ multiplex PCR, while TCRdb's copy carries only in-frame clones and drops some. V and J calls and clone size are those listed in that table; D and trimming were worked out from the DNA. The repertoire includes 500,000 or so clones, approximately 95% of them detected once, and approximately 0.067% sits in the top ten. This clone was seen more than once but under ten times. The antigen is unknown. The CDR3 is 14 amino acids. In germline, CDR1 is MNHEY, CDR2 SMNVEV (reference sequence). Trimming left V 3 bases short and J 0 bases short, with 9 bases between.

The chain has TRBV27 and TRBJ2-7, with unresolved D. This sequence originates from a woman between 25 and 40 years old in good health. Sequenced material: naive CD4+ T cells sorted from blood. The subset here: CD45RA+ positively selected. The CDR3 region has the DNA TGTGCCAGCAGTTTCCAGTATACCTCCTACGAGCAGTACTTC. Amino acids: CASSFQYTSYEQYF.